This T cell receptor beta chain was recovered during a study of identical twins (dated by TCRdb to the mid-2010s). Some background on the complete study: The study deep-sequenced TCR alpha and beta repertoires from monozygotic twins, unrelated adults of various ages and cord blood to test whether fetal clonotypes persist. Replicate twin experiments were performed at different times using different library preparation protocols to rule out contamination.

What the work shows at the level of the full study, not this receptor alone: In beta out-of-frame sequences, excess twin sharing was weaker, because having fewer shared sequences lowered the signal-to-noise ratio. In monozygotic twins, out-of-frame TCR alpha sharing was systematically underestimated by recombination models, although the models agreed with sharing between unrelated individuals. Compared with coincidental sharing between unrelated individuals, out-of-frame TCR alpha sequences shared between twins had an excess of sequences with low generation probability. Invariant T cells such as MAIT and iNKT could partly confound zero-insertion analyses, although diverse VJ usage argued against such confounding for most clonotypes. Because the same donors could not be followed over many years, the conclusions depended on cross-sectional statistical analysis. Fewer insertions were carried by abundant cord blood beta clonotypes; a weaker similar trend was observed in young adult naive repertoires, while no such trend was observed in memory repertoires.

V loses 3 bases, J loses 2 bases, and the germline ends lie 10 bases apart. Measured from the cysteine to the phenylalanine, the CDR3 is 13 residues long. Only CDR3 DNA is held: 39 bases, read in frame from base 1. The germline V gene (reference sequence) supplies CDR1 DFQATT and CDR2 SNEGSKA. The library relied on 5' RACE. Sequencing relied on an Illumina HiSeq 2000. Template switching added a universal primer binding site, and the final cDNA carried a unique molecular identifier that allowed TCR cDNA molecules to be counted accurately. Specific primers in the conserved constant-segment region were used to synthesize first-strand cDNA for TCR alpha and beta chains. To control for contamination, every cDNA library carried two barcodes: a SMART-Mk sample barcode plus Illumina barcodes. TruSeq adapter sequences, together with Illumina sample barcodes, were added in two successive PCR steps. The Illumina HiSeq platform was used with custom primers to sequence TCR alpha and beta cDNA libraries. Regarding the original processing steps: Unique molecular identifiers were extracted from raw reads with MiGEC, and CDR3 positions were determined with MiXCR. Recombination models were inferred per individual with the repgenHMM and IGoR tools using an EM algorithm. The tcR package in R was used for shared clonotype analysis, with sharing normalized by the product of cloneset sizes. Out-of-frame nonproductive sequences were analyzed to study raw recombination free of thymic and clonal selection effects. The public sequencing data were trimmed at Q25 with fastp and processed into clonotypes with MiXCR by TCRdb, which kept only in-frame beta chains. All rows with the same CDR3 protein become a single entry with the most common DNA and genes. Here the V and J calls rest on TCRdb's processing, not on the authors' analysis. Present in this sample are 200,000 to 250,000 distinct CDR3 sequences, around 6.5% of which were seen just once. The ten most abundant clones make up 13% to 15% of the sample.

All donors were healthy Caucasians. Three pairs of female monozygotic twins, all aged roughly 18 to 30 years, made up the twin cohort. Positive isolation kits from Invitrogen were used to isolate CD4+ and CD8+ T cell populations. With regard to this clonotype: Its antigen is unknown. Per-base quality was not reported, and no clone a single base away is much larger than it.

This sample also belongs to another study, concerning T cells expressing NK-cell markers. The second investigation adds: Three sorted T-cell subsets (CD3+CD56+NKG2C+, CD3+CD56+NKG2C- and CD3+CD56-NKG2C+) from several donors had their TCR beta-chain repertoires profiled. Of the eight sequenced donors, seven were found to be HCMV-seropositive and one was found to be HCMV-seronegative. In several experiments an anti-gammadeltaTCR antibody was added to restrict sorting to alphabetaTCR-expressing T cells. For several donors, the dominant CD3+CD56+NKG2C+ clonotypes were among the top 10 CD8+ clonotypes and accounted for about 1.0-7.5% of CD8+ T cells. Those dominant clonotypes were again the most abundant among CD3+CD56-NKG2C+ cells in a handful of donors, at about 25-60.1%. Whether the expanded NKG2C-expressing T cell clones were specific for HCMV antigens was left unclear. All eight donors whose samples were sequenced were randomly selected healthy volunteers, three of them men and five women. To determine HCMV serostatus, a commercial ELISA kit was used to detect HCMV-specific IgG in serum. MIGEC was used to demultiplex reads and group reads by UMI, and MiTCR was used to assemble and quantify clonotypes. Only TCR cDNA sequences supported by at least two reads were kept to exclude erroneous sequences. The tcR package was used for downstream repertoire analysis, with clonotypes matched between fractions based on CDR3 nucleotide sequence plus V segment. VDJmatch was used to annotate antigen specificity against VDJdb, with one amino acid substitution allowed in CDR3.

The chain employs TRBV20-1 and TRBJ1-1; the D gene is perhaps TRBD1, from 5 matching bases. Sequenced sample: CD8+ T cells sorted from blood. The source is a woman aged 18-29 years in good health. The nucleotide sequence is TGCAGTGCTAGTCCCAGGGACAACACTGAAGCTTTCTTT. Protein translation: CSASPRDNTEAFF.